Shown below are 6 T cell receptor beta chains from a single sample sequenced in a study of immune characteristics of hereditary and idiopathic chronic pancreatitis. Produced via immunoSEQ multiplex PCR; TCRdb's table is partial and in-frame only. This table holds 1,500 to 2,000 clones, 60% to 75% found once. The pancreas tissue came from patients undergoing total pancreatectomy with islet autotransplantation. Sequencing was performed on pancreas tissue with hereditary chronic pancreatitis. These receptors were collected from a human donor with chronic pancreatitis.

The rearrangement links TRBV2 to TRBJ2-3, with D perhaps being TRBD1 or TRBD2 (6 bases each). The V gene lost 0 bases and the J gene lost 6 bases, with 10 bases spanning the gap. CDR1 is SNHLY, CDR2 FYNNEI, per germline. The CDR3 spans 14 residues. Here the CDR3 reads CASSEAGGRDTQYF. CDR3 in DNA: TGTGCCAGCAGTGAAGCCGGGGGCCGGGATACGCAGTATTTT.

The chain recombines TRBV9 with TRBJ2-1; 10 nucleotides align to TRBD2. V lost 0 bases and J lost 8; bases outside the gene matches: 11. The CDR3 totals 17 residues. Per the germline V gene, CDR1 is SGDLS and CDR2 is YYNGEE. CDR3 sequence (DNA): TGTGCCAGCAGCGTAGAAGGGCTAGCGGGAGTATTAGATGAGCAGTTCTTC. It encodes CASSVEGLAGVLDEQFF. The variable domain in full, completed from reference TRBV9 and TRBJ2-1, reads DSGVTQTPKHLITATGQRVTLRCSPRSGDLSVYWYQQSLDQGLQFLIQYYNGEERAKGNILERFSAQQFPDLHSELNLSSLELGDSALYFCASSVEGLAGVLDEQFFGPGTRLTVL.

The CDR3 DNA is TGTGCCAGCAAGCGGGAGGGATTTTATGGCTACACCTTC. Residues: CASKREGFYGYTF. The gene calls are TRBV27 and TRBJ1-2; D remains ambiguous. CDR3 length equals 13 residues. CDR1 is MNHEY, CDR2 SMNVEV, per germline (reference sequence). Trimming removed 7 bases from V and 5 bases from J, with 14 bases in between.

This clone has more than one count but fewer than ten. This chain uses TRBV11-3 with TRBJ2-3; 8 positions match TRBD2. CDR3 length equals 15 residues. With 5 bases clipped from V and 3 bases from J, the junction kept 7 bases outside the gene matches. Germline V gives CDR1 SGHNT, CDR2 YENEEA. CDR3 amino acids: CASSPGLVVTDTQYF. CDR3 bases: TGTGCCAGCAGCCCGGGACTAGTGGTAACAGATACGCAGTATTTT. The entire variable domain, with the rest obtained from reference TRBV11-3 and TRBJ2-3, is as follows: EAGVVQSPRYKIIEKKQPVAFWCNPISGHNTLYWYLQNLGQGPELLIRYENEEAVDDSQLPKDRFSAERLKGVDSTLKIQPAELGDSAVYLCASSPGLVVTDTQYFGPGTRLTVL.

The chain joins TRBV4-2 to TRBJ2-6; D not certain. The CDR3 runs to 15 residues. V was shortened by 3 bases and J by 1 base, with 7 bases between the two germline ends. Germline CDR1 reads LGHNA; CDR2 reads YNFKEQ. CDR3: CASSQADSGANVLTF. The CDR3 DNA reads TGTGCCAGCAGCCAGGCGGATTCTGGGGCCAACGTCCTGACTTTC.

The chain employs TRBV12-3 or TRBV12-4 and TRBJ2-7, with D hard to call. The CDR3 runs 12 residues. The V and J ends lost 3 bases and 6 bases respectively, with 9 bases between them. The CDR3 DNA reads TGTGCCAGCAGTTTTAATCCCGTCGAGCAGTACTTC. Protein: CASSFNPVEQYF.